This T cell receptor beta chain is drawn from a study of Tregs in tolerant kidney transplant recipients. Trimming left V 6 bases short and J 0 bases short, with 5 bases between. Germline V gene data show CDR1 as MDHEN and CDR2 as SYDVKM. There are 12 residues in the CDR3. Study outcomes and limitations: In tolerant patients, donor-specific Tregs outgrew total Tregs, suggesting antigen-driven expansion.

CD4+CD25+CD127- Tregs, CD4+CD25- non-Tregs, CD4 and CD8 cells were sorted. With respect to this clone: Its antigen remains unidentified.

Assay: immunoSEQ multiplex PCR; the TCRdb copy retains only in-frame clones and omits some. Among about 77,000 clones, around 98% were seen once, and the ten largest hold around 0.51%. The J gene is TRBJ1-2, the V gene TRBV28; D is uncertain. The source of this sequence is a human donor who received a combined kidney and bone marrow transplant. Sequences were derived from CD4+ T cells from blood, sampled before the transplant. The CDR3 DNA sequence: TGTGCCAGCAGCCTAGCTAACTATGGCTACACCTTC. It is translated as CASSLANYGYTF.